The sequence of this T cell receptor (beta chain) was determined in a study of regulatory T cells in long-lasting Graves disease. Time point of the sample: persistent/refractory GD, antithyroid drugs over 5 years with positive TRAb. The authors made the TCR library using RNA they extracted from PBMCs. The germline V gene has CDR1 SEHNR and CDR2 FQNEAQ (reference sequence). Trimming cost V 5 bases and J 1 base, with 14 bases left between them. The CDR3 spans 15 residues. Arm-PCR of CDR3 regions and iRepertoire HTBI primers were used to build TCR beta libraries. Each CDR3 protein is one row after TCRdb ran MiXCR on the multiplex PCR reads. The table shows around 510,000 distinct CDR3 sequences, with roughly 20% occurring only once.

Source: peripheral blood mononuclear cells (PBMCs), taken when the disease was refractory, from a patient treated with antithyroid drugs. This receptor was taken from a female donor with Graves disease. The V call is TRBV7-9, the J call TRBJ1-1; tentatively, D is TRBD1 (5 bases). The CDR3 DNA sequence: TGTGCCAGCAGCGCCCCCCGACAGAAGAACACTGAAGCTTTCTTT. Residues: CASSAPRQKNTEAFF.